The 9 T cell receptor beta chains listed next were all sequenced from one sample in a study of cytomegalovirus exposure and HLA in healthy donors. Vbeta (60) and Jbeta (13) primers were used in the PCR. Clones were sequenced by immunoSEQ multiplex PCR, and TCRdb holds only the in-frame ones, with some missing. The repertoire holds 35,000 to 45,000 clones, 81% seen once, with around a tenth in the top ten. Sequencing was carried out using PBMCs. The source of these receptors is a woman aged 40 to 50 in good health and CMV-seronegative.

CDR3 sequence: CASSAQGFDGQTQYF. DNA for the CDR3: TGTGCCAGCAGCGCGCAGGGTTTCGACGGACAGACCCAGTACTTC. The chain recombines TRBV7-6 with TRBJ2-5; TRBD1 is a possible D gene (5 bases). CDR1 is SGHVS, CDR2 FNYEAQ, per germline. The CDR3 runs 15 residues. Trimming removed 5 bases from V and 6 bases from J, with 19 bases in between. The full variable domain, with the rest looked up from reference TRBV7-6 and TRBJ2-5, is GAGVSQSPRYKVTKRGQDVALRCDPISGHVSLYWYRQALGQGPEFLTYFNYEAQQDKSGLPNDRFSAERPEGSISTLTIQRTEQRDSAMYRCASSAQGFDGQTQYFGPGTRLLVL.

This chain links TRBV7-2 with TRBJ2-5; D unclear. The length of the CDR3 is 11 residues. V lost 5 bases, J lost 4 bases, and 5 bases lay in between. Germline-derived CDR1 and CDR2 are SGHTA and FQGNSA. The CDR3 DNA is TGTGCCAGCAGCGTACTAGAGACCCAGTACTTC. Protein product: CASSVLETQYF.

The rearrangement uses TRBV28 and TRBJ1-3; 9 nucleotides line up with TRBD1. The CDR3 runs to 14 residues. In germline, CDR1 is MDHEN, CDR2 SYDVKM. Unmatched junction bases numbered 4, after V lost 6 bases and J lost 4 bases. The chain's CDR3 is CASSKDRGGNTIYF. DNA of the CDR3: TGTGCCAGCAGCAAAGACAGGGGGGGAAACACCATATATTTT.

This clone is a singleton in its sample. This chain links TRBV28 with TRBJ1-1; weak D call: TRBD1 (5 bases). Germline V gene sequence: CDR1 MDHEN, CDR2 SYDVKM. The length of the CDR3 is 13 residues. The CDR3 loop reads CANGLPGGTEAFF. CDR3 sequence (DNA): TGTGCTAACGGGTTGCCCGGGGGCACTGAAGCTTTCTTT.

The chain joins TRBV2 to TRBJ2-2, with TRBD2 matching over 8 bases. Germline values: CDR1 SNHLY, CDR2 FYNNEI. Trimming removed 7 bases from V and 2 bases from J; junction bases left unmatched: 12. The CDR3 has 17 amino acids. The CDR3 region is CASTSGGAYTNTGELFF. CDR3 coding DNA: TGTGCCAGCACCAGCGGGGGAGCCTACACCAACACCGGGGAGCTGTTTTTT.

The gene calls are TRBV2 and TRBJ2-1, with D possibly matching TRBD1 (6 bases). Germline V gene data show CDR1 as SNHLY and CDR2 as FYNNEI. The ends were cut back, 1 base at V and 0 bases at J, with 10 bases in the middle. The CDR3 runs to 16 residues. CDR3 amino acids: CASSEGGGGSYNEQFF. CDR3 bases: TGTGCCAGCAGTGAAGGTGGGGGCGGCTCCTACAATGAGCAGTTCTTC.

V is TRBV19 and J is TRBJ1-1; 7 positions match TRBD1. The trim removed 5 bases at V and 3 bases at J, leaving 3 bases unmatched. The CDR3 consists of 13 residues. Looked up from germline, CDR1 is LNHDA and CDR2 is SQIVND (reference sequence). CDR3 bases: TGTGCCAGTAGTGACAGGGTCGACACTGAAGCTTTCTTT. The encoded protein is CASSDRVDTEAFF.

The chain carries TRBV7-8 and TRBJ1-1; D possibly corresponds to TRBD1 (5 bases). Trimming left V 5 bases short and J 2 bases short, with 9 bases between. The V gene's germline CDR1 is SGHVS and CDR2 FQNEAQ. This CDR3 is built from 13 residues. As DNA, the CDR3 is TGTGCCAGCAGCCGTAGGGGAAACACTGAAGCTTTCTTT. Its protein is CASSRRGNTEAFF.

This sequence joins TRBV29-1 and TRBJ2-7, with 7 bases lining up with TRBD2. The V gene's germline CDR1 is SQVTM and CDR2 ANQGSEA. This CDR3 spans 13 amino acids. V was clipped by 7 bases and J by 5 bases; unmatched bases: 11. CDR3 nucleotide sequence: TGCAGCGCCTTGGGGGGGAGAGCGGACGAGCAGTACTTC. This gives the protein CSALGGRADEQYF.